These 6 T cell receptor beta chains originate from one sample sequenced in a study of blood T cell repertoires in COVID-19. Produced via immunoSEQ multiplex PCR; TCRdb's table is partial and in-frame only. The sample yields over 150,000 clones, 70% to 90% seen once. The sequenced material came from peripheral blood. The source is a man aged 35 to 55 with acute or convalescent COVID-19.

This clone was found once. This chain connects TRBV4-2 to TRBJ1-3; D possibly corresponds to TRBD1 (5 bases). CDR3 length: 15 residues. Germline CDR1 is LGHNA and CDR2 is YNFKEQ. Trimming pared 0 bases from V and 4 bases from J, leaving 10 bases between. The CDR3 spells CASSQEGGNGNTIYF. Written as DNA, the CDR3 is TGTGCCAGCAGCCAAGAGGGGGGGAACGGAAACACCATATATTTT.

V usage is TRBV9 and J usage is TRBJ2-1, with 7 bases identical to TRBD1. After removal of 0 bases from V and 5 bases from J, the junction contained 5 bases not matched to a gene. The V gene's germline CDR1 is SGDLS and CDR2 YYNGEE. The CDR3 spans 15 residues. CDR3 DNA sequence: TGTGCCAGCAGCGTAGCGGGACAGAAAGACAATGAGCAGTTCTTC. This translates into CASSVAGQKDNEQFF. Using reference TRBV9 and TRBJ2-1 for the parts outside the CDR3, the full variable domain is DSGVTQTPKHLITATGQRVTLRCSPRSGDLSVYWYQQSLDQGLQFLIQYYNGEERAKGNILERFSAQQFPDLHSELNLSSLELGDSALYFCASSVAGQKDNEQFFGPGTRLTVL.

This clone has only one observation. The chain joins TRBV4-2 to TRBJ1-4; tentatively, D is TRBD1 (5 bases). The CDR3 runs to 20 residues. Germline loops: CDR1 LGHNA, CDR2 YNFKEQ. Trimming took 0 bases from V and 7 from J, leaving 27 bases between them. The CDR3 loop is CASSQDLGAGIGLESEKLFF. The CDR3 DNA reads as TGTGCCAGCAGCCAAGACCTTGGGGCAGGTATCGGACTAGAGAGTGAAAAACTGTTTTTT.

The chain is built from TRBV18 and TRBJ1-6; TRBD1 matches at 8 bases. The germline V gene has CDR1 KGHSH and CDR2 LQKENI. This CDR3 has 14 residues. After removal of 5 bases from V and 8 bases from J, the junction contained 5 bases not matched to a gene. CDR3 in DNA: TGTGCCAGCTCAGCGATGGACAGGGATTCACCCCTCCACTTT. Protein product: CASSAMDRDSPLHF. Drawing the rest from reference TRBV18 and TRBJ1-6, the complete variable domain is NAGVMQNPRHLVRRRGQEARLRCSPMKGHSHVYWYRQLPEEGLKFMVYLQKENIIDESGMPKERFSAEFPKEGPSILRIQQVVRGDSAAYFCASSAMDRDSPLHFGNGTRLTVT.

The chain employs TRBV18 and TRBJ1-1; no firm D call. V lost 4 bases and J lost 3, with 9 bases in between. From germline, CDR1 is KGHSH and CDR2 LQKENI. This CDR3 comprises 13 residues. In nucleotides, the CDR3 is TGTGCCAGCTCACTGCGTCGAGACACTGAAGCTTTCTTT. Protein sequence: CASSLRRDTEAFF.

The chain joins TRBV18 to TRBJ1-2; perhaps TRBD1 as D (6 bases). V lost 2 bases to trimming and J lost 5 bases, with 12 bases between them. The V gene's germline CDR1 is KGHSH and CDR2 LQKENI. The length of the CDR3 is 14 residues. In DNA form, the CDR3 reads TGTGCCAGCTCACCAAACAGGGACCAGTATGGCTACACCTTC. Protein sequence: CASSPNRDQYGYTF. Full variable domain (rest looked up from reference TRBV18 and TRBJ1-2): NAGVMQNPRHLVRRRGQEARLRCSPMKGHSHVYWYRQLPEEGLKFMVYLQKENIIDESGMPKERFSAEFPKEGPSILRIQQVVRGDSAAYFCASSPNRDQYGYTFGSGTRLTVV.